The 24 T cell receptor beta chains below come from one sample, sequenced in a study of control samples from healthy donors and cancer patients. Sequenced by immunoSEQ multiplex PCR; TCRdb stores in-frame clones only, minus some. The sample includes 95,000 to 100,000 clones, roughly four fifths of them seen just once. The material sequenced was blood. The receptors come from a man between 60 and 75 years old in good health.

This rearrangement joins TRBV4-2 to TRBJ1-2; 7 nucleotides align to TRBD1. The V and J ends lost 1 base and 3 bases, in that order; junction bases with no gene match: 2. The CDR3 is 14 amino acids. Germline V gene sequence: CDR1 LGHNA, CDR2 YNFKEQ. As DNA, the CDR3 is TGTGCCAGCAGCCAAGTTCAGGGGGACTATGGCTACACCTTC. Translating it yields CASSQVQGDYGYTF.

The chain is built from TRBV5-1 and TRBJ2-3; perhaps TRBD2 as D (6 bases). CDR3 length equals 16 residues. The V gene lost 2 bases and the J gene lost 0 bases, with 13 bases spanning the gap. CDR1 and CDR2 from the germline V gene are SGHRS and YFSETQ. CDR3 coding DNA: TGCGCCAGCAGCTTTGGCGGGGCCCCTAGCACAGATACGCAGTATTTT. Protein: CASSFGGAPSTDTQYF.

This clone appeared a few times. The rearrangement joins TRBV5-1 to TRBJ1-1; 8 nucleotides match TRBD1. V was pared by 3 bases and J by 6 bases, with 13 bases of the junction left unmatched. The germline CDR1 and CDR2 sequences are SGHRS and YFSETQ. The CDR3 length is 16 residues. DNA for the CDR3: TGCGCCAGCAGCTCACGGGACAGGACGTCTGACGCTGAAGCTTTCTTT. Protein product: CASSSRDRTSDAEAFF.

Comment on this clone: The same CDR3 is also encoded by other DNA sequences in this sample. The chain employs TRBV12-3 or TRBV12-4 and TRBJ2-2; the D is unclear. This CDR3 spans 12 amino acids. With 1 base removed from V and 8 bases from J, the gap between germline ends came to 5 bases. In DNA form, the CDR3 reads TGTGCCAGCAGTTTAGGGTCAGGGGAGCTGTTTTTT. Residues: CASSLGSGELFF.

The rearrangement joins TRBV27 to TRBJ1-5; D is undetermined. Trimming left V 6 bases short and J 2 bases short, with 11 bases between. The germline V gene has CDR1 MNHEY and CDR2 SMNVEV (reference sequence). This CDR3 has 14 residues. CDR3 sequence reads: CASSLAGGNQPQHF. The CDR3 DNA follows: TGTGCCAGCAGCCTCGCTGGTGGCAATCAGCCCCAGCATTTT.

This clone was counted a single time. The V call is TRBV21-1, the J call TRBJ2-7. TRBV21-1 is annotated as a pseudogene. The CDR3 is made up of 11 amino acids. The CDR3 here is CASSKAWGLYF. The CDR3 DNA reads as TGTGCCAGCAGCAAAGCTTGGGGGTTGTACTTC.

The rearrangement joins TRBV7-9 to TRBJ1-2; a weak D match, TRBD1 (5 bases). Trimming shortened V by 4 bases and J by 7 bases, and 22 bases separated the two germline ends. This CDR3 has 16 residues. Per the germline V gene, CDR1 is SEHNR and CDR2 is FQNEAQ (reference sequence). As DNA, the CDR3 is TGTGCCAGCAGCTGGACTCTGGACGGCCAAGGGGCTGGCTACACCTTC. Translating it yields CASSWTLDGQGAGYTF. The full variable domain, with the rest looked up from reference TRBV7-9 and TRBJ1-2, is DTGVSQNPRHKITKRGQNVTFRCDPISEHNRLYWYRQTLGQGPEFLTYFQNEAQLEKSRLLSDRFSAERPKGSFSTLEIQRTEQGDSAMYLCASSWTLDGQGAGYTFGSGTRLTVV.

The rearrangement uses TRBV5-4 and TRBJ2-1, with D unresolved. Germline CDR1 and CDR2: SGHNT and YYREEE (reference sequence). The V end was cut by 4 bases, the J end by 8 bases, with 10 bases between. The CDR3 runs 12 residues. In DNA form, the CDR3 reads TGTGCCAGCAGCGGGGTAAGTGATGAGCAGTTCTTC. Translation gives CASSGVSDEQFF.

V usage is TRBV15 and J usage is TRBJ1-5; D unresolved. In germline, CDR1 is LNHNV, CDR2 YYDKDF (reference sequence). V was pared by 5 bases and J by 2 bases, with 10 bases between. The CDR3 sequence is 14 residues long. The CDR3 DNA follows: TGTGCCACCAGCGAAATAGACCGCAATCAGCCCCAGCATTTT. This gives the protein CATSEIDRNQPQHF.

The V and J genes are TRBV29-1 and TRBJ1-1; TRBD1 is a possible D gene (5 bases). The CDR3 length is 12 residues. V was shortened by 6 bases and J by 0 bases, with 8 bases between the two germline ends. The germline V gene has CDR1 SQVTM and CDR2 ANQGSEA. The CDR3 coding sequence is TGCAGCGTCCGACAGCTGAACACTGAAGCTTTCTTT. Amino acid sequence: CSVRQLNTEAFF. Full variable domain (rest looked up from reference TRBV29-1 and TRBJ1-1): SAVISQKPSRDICQRGTSLTIQCQVDSQVTMMFWYRQQPGQSLTLIATANQGSEATYESGFVIDKFPISRPNLTFSTLTVSNMSPEDSSIYLCSVRQLNTEAFFGQGTRLTVV.

CDR3 amino acids: CASSFGTSGSRAAQYF. The CDR3 bases are TGTGCCAGCAGCTTCGGGACTAGCGGGAGTAGGGCGGCCCAGTACTTC. The V gene is TRBV7-2, the J gene TRBJ2-5; 14 nucleotides agree with TRBD2. This CDR3 has 16 residues. Trimming removed 3 bases from V and 9 bases from J; junction bases left unmatched: 9. The germline V gene has CDR1 SGHTA and CDR2 FQGNSA. The full variable domain, with the rest looked up from reference TRBV7-2 and TRBJ2-5, is GAGVSQSPSNKVTEKGKDVELRCDPISGHTALYWYRQSLGQGLEFLIYFQGNSAPDKSGLPSDRFSAERTGGSVSTLTIQRTQQEDSAVYLCASSFGTSGSRAAQYFGPGTRLLVL.

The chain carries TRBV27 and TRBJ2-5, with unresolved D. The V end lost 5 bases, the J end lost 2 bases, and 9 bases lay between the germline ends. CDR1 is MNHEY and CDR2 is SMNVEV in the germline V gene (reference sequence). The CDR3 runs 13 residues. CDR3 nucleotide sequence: TGTGCCAGCAGTGCGGCTATACAAGAGACCCAGTACTTC. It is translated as CASSAAIQETQYF.

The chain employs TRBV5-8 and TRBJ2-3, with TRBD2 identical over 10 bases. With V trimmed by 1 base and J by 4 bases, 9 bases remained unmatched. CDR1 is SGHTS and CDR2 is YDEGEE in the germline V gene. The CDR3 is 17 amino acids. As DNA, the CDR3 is TGTGCCAGCAGCTTGAGGGCTAGCGGGAGTCGGGCAGATACGCAGTATTTT. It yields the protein CASSLRASGSRADTQYF.

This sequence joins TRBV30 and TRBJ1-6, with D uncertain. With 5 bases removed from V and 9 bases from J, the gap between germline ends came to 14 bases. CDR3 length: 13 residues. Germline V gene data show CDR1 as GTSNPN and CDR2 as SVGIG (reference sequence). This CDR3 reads CAWEVTPGSPLHF. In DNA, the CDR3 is TGTGCCTGGGAAGTCACCCCGGGTTCACCCCTCCACTTT.

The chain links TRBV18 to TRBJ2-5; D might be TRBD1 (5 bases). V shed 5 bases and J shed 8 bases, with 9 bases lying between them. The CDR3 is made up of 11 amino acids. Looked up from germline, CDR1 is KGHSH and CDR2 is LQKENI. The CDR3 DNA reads TGTGCCAGCTCATCGCAGGGAACCCAGTACTTC. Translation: CASSSQGTQYF.

The CDR3: CASTEGTYNSPLHF. The CDR3 region has the DNA TGTGCCAGTACGGAGGGTACCTATAATTCACCCCTCCACTTT. J is TRBJ1-6 and V is TRBV19; no firm D call. Per the germline V gene, CDR1 is LNHDA and CDR2 is SQIVND (reference sequence). The CDR3 contains 14 residues. The ends were cut back, 7 bases at V and 2 bases at J, with 9 bases in the middle.

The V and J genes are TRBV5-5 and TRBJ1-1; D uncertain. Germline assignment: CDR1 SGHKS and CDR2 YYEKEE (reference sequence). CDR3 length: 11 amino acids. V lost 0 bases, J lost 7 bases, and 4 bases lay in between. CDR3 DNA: TGTGCCAGCAGCTTGGATGGTGAAGCTTTCTTT. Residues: CASSLDGEAFF.

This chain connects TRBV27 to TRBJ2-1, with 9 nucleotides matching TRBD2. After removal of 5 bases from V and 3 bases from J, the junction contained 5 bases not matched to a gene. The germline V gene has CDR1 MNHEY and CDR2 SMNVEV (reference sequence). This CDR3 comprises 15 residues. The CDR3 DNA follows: TGTGCCAGCAGTAAAATAGCGGGAGACTACAATGAGCAGTTCTTC. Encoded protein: CASSKIAGDYNEQFF.

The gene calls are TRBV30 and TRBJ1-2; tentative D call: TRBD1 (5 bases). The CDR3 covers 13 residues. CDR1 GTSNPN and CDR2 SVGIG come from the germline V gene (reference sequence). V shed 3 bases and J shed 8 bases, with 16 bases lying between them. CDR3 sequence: CAWSPQGSEGYTF. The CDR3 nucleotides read TGTGCCTGGAGCCCCCAGGGATCGGAAGGCTACACCTTC. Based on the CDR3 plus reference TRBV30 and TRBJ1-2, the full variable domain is SQTIHQWPATLVQPVGSPLSLECTVEGTSNPNLYWYRQAAGRGLQLLFYSVGIGQISSEVPQNLSASRPQDRQFILSSKKLLLSDSGFYLCAWSPQGSEGYTFGSGTRLTVV.

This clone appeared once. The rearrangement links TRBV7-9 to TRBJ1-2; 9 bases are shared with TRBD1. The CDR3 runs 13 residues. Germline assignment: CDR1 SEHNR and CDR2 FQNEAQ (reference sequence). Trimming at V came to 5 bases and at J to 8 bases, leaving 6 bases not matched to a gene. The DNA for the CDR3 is TGTGCCAGCAGCGTGGACAGGGGTGAAGGCTACACCTTC. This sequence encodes CASSVDRGEGYTF.

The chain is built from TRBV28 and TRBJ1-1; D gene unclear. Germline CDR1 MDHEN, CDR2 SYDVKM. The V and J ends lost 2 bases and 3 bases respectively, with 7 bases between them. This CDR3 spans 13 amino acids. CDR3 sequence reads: CASSLNTYTEAFF. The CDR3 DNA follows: TGTGCCAGCAGTTTAAACACTTACACTGAAGCTTTCTTT.

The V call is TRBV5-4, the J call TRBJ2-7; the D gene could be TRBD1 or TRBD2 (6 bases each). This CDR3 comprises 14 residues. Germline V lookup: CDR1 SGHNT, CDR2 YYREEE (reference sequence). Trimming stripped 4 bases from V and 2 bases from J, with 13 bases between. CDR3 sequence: CASSPGEAPYEQYF. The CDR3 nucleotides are TGTGCCAGCAGCCCAGGGGAGGCCCCCTACGAGCAGTACTTC.

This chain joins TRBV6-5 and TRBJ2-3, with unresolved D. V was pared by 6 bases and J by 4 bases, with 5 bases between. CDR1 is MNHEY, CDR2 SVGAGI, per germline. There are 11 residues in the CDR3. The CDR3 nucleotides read TGTGCCAGCAGGGGATCAGATACGCAGTATTTT. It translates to CASRGSDTQYF.

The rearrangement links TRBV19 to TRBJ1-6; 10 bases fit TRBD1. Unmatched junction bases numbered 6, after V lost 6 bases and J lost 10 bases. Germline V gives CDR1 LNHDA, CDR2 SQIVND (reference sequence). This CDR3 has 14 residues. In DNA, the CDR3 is TGTGCCAGTAGCACGACAGGGGGCGAATCACCCCTCCACTTT. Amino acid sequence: CASSTTGGESPLHF.